The subject of this entry is one T cell receptor (beta chain). CDR1 and CDR2 from the germline V gene are GTSNPN and SVGIG (reference sequence). CDR3 length equals 21 residues. This entry is derived from a study of blood T cell repertoires in COVID-19. Sequenced by immunoSEQ multiplex PCR; TCRdb stores in-frame clones only, minus some. In the table there are roughly 260,000 clones, 83% of which are singletons. Exposed participants came across a COVID-19 case within 2 weeks before study entry. This receptor was obtained from a woman in her thirties or forties who had been exposed to COVID-19. Sequencing used PBMCs or T cells enriched from blood (not recorded which). The chain recombines TRBV30 with TRBJ1-5; D ambiguous. The CDR3 DNA reads TGTGCTCATGGAGTGTGTCTCCCCGCGGGTGTTCCGAATGCTCAGATGGGGCCCCAGCATTTT. This encodes CAHGVCLPAGVPNAQMGPQHF.